This T cell receptor beta chain was profiled in a study of blood T cells in healthy people across ages. Samples had at least 6.5 million PBMCs isolated from them. This CDR3 contains 14 residues. V trimming: 6 bases; J trimming: 2 bases; junction bases outside the gene matches: 8. Germline lookup yields CDR1 SQVTM and CDR2 ANQGSEA. Findings and caveats of the study: Significant beta diversity loss was already apparent by age roughly 44, declining roughly linearly. More naive CD4+ cells and higher diversity marked long-lived donors relative to aged donors. Conclusively comparing naive with antigen-experienced cells was impossible with unsorted PBMCs.

A note on this clonotype: Its specificity is not known.

The use of a sample-barcoded 5' primer and a J-beta primer mix characterized a second PCR of about 7 to 12 cycles. TCRdb reprocessed the 5' RACE reads via MiXCR and lists one record per CDR3 protein. The sample holds fewer than 2,000,000 distinct CDR3 sequences, 39% seen once. V is TRBV29-1 and J is TRBJ1-2; 8 bases map to TRBD1. Sequenced sample: blood. The source is a human donor in good health. DNA for the CDR3: TGCAGCGTCGTGACAGGGGAAGGGAACTATGGCTACACCTTC. Protein sequence: CSVVTGEGNYGYTF.